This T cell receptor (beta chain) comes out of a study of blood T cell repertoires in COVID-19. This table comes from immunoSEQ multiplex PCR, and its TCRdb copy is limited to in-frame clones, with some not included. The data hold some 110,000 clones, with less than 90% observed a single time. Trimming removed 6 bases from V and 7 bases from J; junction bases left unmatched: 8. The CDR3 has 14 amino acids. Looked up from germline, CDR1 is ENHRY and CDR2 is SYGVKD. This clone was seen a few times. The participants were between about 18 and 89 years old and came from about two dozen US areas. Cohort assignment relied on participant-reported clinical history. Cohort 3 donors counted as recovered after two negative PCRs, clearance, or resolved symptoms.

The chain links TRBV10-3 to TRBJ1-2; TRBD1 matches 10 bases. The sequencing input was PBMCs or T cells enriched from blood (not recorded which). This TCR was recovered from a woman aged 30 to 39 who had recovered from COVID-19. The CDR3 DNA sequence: TGTGCCATCAGCACCCCGGGACAGGGGCCTGGCTACACCTTC. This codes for CAISTPGQGPGYTF.